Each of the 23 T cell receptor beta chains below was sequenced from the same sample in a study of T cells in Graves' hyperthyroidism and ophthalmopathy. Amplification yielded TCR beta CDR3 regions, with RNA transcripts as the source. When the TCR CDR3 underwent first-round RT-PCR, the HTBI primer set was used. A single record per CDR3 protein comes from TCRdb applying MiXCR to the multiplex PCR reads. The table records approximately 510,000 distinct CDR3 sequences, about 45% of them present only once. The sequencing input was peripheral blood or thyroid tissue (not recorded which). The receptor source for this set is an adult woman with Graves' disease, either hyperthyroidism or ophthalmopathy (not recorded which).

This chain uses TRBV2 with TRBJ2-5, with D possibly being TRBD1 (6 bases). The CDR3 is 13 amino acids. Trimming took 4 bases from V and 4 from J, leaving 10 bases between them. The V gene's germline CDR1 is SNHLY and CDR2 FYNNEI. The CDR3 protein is CASSGQGLETQYF. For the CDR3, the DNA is TGTGCCAGCAGTGGGCAGGGGTTAGAGACCCAGTACTTC.

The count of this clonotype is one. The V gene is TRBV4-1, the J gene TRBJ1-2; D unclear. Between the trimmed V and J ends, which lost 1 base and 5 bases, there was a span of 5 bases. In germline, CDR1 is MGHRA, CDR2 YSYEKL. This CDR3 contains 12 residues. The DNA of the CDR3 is TGCGCCAGCAGCCAAGGGATGTATGGCTACACCTTC. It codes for CASSQGMYGYTF.

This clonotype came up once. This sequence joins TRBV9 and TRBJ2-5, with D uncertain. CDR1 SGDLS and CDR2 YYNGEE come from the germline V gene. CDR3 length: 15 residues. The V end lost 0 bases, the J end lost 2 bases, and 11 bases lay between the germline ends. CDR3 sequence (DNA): TGTGCCAGCAGCGTAGCCCCCACTGAACAAGAGACCCAGTACTTC. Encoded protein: CASSVAPTEQETQYF.

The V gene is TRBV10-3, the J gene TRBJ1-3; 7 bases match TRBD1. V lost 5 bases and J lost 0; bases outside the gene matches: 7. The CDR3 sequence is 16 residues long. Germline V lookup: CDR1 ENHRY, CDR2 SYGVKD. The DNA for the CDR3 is TGTGCCATCAGTAGCAGGGGGACCTTCTCTGGAAACACCATATATTTT. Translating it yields CAISSRGTFSGNTIYF.

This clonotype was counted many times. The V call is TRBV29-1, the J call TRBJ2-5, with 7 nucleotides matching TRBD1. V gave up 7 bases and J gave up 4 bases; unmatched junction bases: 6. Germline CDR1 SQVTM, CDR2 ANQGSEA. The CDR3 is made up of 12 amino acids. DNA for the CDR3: TGCAGCGCTAGACAGGGCCCAGAGACCCAGTACTTC. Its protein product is CSARQGPETQYF.

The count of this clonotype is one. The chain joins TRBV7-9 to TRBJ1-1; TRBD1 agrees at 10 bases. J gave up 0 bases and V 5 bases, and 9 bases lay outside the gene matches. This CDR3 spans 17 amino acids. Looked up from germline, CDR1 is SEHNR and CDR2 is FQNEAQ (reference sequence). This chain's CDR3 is CASSHRDRGLMNTEAFF. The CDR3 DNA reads TGTGCCAGCAGCCACCGGGACAGGGGTCTCATGAACACTGAAGCTTTCTTT.

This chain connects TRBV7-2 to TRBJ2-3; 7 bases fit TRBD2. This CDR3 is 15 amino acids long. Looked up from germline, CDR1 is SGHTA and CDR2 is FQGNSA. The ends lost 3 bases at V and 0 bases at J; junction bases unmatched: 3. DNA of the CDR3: TGTGCCAGCAGCTTCTTTAGCGGGAGCACAGATACGCAGTATTTT. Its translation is CASSFFSGSTDTQYF.

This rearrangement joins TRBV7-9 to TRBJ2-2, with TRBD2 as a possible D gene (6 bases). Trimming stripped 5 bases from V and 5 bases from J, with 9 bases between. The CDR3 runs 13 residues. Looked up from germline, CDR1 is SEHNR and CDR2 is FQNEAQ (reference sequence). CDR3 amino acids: CASSPTSTGELFF. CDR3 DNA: TGTGCCAGCAGCCCGACTAGTACCGGGGAGCTGTTTTTT.

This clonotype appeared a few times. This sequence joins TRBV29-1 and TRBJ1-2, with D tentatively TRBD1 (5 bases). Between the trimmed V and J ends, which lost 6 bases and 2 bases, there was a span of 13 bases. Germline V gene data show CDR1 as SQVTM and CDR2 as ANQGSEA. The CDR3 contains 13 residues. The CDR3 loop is CSVGVGENYGYTF. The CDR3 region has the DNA TGCAGCGTGGGGGTGGGTGAGAACTATGGCTACACCTTC.

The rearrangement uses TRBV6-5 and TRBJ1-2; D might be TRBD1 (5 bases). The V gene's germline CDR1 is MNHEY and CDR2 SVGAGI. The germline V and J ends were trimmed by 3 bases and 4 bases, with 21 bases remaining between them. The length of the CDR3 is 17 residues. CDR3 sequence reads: CASSYPDNHRKRYGYTF. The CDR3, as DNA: TGTGCCAGCAGTTATCCGGACAACCACAGAAAACGCTATGGCTACACCTTC.

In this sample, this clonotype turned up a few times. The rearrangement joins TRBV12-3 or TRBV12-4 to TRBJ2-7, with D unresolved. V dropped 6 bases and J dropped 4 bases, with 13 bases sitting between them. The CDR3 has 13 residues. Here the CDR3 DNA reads TGTGCCAGCAGCTTGGCCCACCAATACGAGCAGTACTTC. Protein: CASSLAHQYEQYF.

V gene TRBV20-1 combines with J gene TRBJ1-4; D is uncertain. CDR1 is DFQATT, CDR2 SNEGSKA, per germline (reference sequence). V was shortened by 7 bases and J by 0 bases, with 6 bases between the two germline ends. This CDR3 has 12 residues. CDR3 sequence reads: CSGVATNEKLFF. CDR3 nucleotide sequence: TGCAGTGGAGTTGCAACTAATGAAAAACTGTTTTTT.

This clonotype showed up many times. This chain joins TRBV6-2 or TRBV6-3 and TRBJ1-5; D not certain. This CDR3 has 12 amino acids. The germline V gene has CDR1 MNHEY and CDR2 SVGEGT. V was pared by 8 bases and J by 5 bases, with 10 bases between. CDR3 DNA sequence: TGTGCCAGCGGAAGGACCGATCAGCCCCAGCATTTT. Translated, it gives CASGRTDQPQHF.

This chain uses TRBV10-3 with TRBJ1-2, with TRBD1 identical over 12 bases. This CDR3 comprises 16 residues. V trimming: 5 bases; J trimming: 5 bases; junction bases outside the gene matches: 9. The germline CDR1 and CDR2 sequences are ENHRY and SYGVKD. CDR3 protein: CAISSPPGQGAYGYTF. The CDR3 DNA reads TGTGCCATCAGTTCCCCTCCGGGACAGGGGGCTTATGGCTACACCTTC.

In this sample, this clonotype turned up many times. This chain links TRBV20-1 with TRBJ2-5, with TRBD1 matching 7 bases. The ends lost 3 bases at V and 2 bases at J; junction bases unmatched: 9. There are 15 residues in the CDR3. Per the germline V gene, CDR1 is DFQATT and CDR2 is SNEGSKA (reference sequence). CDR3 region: CSASDVGQRQETQYF. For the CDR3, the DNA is TGCAGTGCTAGTGATGTGGGACAGAGACAAGAGACCCAGTACTTC.

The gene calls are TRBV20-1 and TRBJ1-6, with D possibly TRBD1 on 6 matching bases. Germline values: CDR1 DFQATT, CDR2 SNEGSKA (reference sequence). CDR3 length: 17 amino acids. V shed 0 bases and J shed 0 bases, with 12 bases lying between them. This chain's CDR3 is CSARDSGASSYNSPLHF. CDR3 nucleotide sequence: TGCAGTGCTAGAGATTCGGGGGCGAGCTCCTATAATTCACCCCTCCACTTT.

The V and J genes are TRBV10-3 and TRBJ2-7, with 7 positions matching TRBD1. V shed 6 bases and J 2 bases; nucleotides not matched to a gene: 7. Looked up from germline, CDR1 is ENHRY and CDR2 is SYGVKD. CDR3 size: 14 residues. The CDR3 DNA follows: TGTGCCATCAGAGGACGGGACAGCACCTACGAGCAGTACTTC. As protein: CAIRGRDSTYEQYF.

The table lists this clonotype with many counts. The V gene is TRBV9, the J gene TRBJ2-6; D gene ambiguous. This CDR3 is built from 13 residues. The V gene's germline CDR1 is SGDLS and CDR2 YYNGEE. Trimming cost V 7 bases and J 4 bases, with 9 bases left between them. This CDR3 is CASSVGGANVLTF. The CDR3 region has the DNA TGTGCCAGCTCAGTAGGGGGGGCCAACGTCCTGACTTTC.

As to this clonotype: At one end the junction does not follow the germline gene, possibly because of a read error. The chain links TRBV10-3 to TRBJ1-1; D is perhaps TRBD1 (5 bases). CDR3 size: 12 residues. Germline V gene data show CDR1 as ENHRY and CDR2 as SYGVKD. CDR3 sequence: CASSMTVAEAFF. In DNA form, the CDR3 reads TGTGCCAGCAGTATGACAGTTGCTGAAGCTTTCTTT.

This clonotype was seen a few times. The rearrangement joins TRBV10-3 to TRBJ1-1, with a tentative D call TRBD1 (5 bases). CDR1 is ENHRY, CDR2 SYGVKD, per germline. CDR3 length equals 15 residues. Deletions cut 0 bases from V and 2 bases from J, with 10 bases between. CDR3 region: CAISESGRGNTEAFF. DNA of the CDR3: TGTGCCATCAGTGAGTCGGGGCGAGGAAACACTGAAGCTTTCTTT.

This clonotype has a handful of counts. The CDR3 reads CASSQRVLNTEAFF. In DNA, the CDR3 is TGTGCCAGCAGCCAAAGGGTCTTGAACACTGAAGCTTTCTTT. This rearrangement joins TRBV16 to TRBJ1-1; no definite D call. The germline V gene encodes CDR1 KGHSY and CDR2 FQNENV. The CDR3 length is 14 residues. V dropped 2 bases and J dropped 0 bases, with 7 bases sitting between them.

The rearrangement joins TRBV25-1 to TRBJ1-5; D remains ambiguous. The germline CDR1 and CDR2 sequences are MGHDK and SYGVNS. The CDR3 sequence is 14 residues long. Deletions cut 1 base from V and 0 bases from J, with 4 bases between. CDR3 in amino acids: CASSEWGSNQPQHF. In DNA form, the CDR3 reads TGTGCCAGCAGTGAATGGGGTAGCAATCAGCCCCAGCATTTT.

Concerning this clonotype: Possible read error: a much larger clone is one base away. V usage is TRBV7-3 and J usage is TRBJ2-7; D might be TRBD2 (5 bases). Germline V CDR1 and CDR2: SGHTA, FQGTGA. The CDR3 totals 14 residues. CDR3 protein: CASGQDRFTYEQYF. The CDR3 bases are TGCGCCAGCGGCCAAGACCGGTTTACCTACGAGCAGTACTTC.